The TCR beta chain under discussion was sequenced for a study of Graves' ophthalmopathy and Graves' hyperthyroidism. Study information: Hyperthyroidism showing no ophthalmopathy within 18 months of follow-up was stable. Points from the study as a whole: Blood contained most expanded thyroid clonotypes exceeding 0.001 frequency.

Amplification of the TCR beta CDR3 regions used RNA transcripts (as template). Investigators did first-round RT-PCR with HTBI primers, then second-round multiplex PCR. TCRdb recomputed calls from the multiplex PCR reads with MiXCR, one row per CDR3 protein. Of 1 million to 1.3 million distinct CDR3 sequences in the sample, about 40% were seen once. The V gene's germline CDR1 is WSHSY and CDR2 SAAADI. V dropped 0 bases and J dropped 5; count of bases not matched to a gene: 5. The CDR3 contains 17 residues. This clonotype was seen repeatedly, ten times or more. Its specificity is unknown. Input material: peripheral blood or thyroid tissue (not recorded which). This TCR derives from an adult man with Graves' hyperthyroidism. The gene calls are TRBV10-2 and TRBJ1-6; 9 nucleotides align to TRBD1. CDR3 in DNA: TGCGCCAGCAGTGAGTCCCGCGGACAGGGGAATAATTCACCCCTCCACTTT. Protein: CASSESRGQGNNSPLHF.